This entry is about one T cell receptor (beta chain). The data originate from a study of blood T cell repertoires in COVID-19. Study context: Spain, Italy and the United States supplied samples that represented acute and convalescent COVID-19. T cells, B-cell-depleted T cells, or PBMCs supplied cDNA or gDNA.

Method: immunoSEQ multiplex PCR; TCRdb's copy keeps in-frame clones and lacks some. Counted here are tens of thousands of clones, roughly 80% occurring once; the ten biggest clones make up roughly a tenth. CDR1 and CDR2 from the germline V gene are SQVTM and ANQGSEA. The CDR3 runs 11 residues. After removal of 7 bases from V and 5 bases from J, the junction contained 3 bases not matched to a gene. The sample consisted of peripheral blood. J is TRBJ1-2 and V is TRBV29-1; the match to TRBD1 covers 8 bases. The sequence derives from a man older than 75 with COVID-19, enrolled during active disease. CDR3 sequence: CSGRQGYGYTF. The CDR3 nucleotides read TGCAGCGGTCGACAGGGGTATGGCTACACCTTC.